The 3 T cell receptor beta chains below come from one sample, sequenced in a study of shared clonotypes between healthy human individuals. Produced via immunoSEQ multiplex PCR; TCRdb's table is partial and in-frame only. The sample carries 1,400,000 or so clones, roughly 98.5% recorded once. Material for sequencing was naive CD4+ T cells sorted from blood. Subset of the sample: CD45RA+ positively selected. The source is a man aged 25 to 45 in good health.

The V gene is TRBV14, the J gene TRBJ2-2; TRBD2 might be the D (5 bases). The ends were cut back, 2 bases at V and 7 bases at J, with 8 bases in the middle. The CDR3 length is 13 residues. CDR1 is SGHDN and CDR2 is FVKESK in the germline V gene. CDR3 loop: CASSQYRDGELFF. For the CDR3, the DNA is TGTGCCAGCAGCCAATACCGGGACGGGGAGCTGTTTTTT.

The rearrangement links TRBV10-2 to TRBJ2-5; the match to TRBD2 covers 8 bases. Per the germline V gene, CDR1 is WSHSY and CDR2 is SAAADI. The CDR3 is 17 amino acids. The J segment lost 5 bases and the V segment lost 5 bases, leaving 16 bases of the junction unmatched. CDR3 residues: CASSITPQDPGGETQYF. The CDR3 nucleotides read TGCGCCAGCAGTATCACTCCCCAGGACCCGGGGGGGGAGACCCAGTACTTC.

In its sample, this clone was seen once. The V and J genes are TRBV5-1 and TRBJ2-5, with TRBD2 matching 9 bases. V lost 1 base and J lost 4; bases outside the gene matches: 8. The CDR3 length is 16 residues. In germline, CDR1 is SGHRS, CDR2 YFSETQ. The CDR3 protein is CASSLTHGLARETQYF. Here the CDR3 DNA reads TGCGCCAGCAGCTTGACCCATGGACTAGCGAGAGAGACCCAGTACTTC.